These 10 T cell receptor beta chains were all obtained from the same sample, sequenced in a study of CD8+ T cells in alopecia areata. RNA was isolated and reverse transcribed to cDNA, the sequencing template. Assay used: immunoSEQ multiplex PCR; TCRdb lists only in-frame clones, some missing. The table includes roughly 65,000 clones, about 45% detected once. This sample comprised CD8+ T cells sorted from blood, obtained at week 0. All receptors derive from a human donor with alopecia areata.

The chain uses TRBV13 and TRBJ1-1; maybe TRBD1 (5 bases). Germline CDR1 is PRHDT and CDR2 is FYEKMQ (reference sequence). This CDR3 has 14 residues. Trimming took 4 bases from V and 1 from J, leaving 10 bases between them. CDR3 nucleotide sequence: TGTGCCAGCAGCTCCGGACACAAGAACACTGAAGCTTTCTTT. This sequence encodes CASSSGHKNTEAFF.

The rearrangement joins TRBV5-1 to TRBJ2-1; D is unclear. The CDR3 is 14 residues long. The germline V gene has CDR1 SGHRS and CDR2 YFSETQ. Trimming pared 3 bases from V and 10 bases from J, leaving 17 bases between. The CDR3 reads CASSSFRTGGEQFF. The CDR3 DNA is TGCGCCAGCAGCTCCTTTAGGACGGGTGGGGAGCAGTTCTTC.

This clone has a handful of counts. The chain joins TRBV7-9 to TRBJ2-1, with D uncertain. This CDR3 is built from 14 residues. Trimming took off 4 bases at V and 6 bases at J, with 13 bases between the two ends. Per the germline V gene, CDR1 is SEHNR and CDR2 is FQNEAQ (reference sequence). CDR3 amino acids: CASSSRAPPNEQFF. CDR3 nucleotide sequence: TGTGCCAGCAGCTCTCGGGCACCCCCCAATGAGCAGTTCTTC. Complete variable domain (other parts from reference TRBV7-9 and TRBJ2-1): DTGVSQNPRHKITKRGQNVTFRCDPISEHNRLYWYRQTLGQGPEFLTYFQNEAQLEKSRLLSDRFSAERPKGSFSTLEIQRTEQGDSAMYLCASSSRAPPNEQFFGPGTRLTVL.

The chain has TRBV9 and TRBJ1-1, with D possibly being TRBD1 (5 bases). Germline lookup yields CDR1 SGDLS and CDR2 YYNGEE. The CDR3 has 14 amino acids. Trimming removed 4 bases at V and 5 bases at J, with 15 bases between. The CDR3 DNA follows: TGTGCCAGCAGCCTCACCGGACAAAAGACTGAAGCTTTCTTT. This encodes CASSLTGQKTEAFF.

The J gene is TRBJ2-1, the V gene TRBV18; 14 bases map to TRBD2. This CDR3 spans 16 amino acids. The trim removed 6 bases at V and 5 bases at J, leaving 6 bases unmatched. Germline values: CDR1 KGHSH, CDR2 LQKENI. CDR3 sequence: CASSPGTSGRHNEQFF. The CDR3 nucleotides are TGTGCCAGCTCTCCCGGGACTAGCGGGAGACACAATGAGCAGTTCTTC.

The chain joins TRBV4-1 to TRBJ2-7, with a tentative D call TRBD2 (5 bases). CDR1 and CDR2 (germline): MGHRA, YSYEKL. The V end lost 0 bases, the J end lost 0 bases, and 12 bases lay between the germline ends. CDR3 length equals 16 residues. CDR3 protein: CASSQELVGSSYEQYF. Here the CDR3 DNA reads TGCGCCAGCAGCCAAGAACTGGTGGGGAGCTCCTACGAGCAGTACTTC.

The V call is TRBV9, the J call TRBJ2-7, with D unresolved. The V end lost 3 bases, the J end lost 4 bases, and 8 bases lay between the germline ends. Germline V gives CDR1 SGDLS, CDR2 YYNGEE. The CDR3 consists of 12 residues. CDR3 in DNA: TGTGCCAGCAGCGCCCTCGGATACGAGCAGTACTTC. This translates into CASSALGYEQYF.

The V gene is TRBV28, the J gene TRBJ2-5; tentatively, D is TRBD2 (6 bases). The germline V gene has CDR1 MDHEN and CDR2 SYDVKM. V lost 7 bases to trimming and J lost 5 bases, with 29 bases between them. The CDR3 runs to 18 residues. The CDR3 coding sequence is TGTGCCAGCATTACGGGTAGCGGACCTATGCCCGGATTTGAGACCCAGTACTTC. Residues: CASITGSGPMPGFETQYF.

This clone has a handful of counts. J is TRBJ2-1 and V is TRBV27; 8 bases match TRBD2. Germline V gives CDR1 MNHEY, CDR2 SMNVEV (reference sequence). The CDR3 length is 14 residues. Trimming cost V 2 bases and J 6 bases; bases outside gene matches: 3. CDR3 in amino acids: CASSLGAGGNEQFF. CDR3 DNA sequence: TGTGCCAGCAGTTTAGGGGCGGGAGGCAATGAGCAGTTCTTC.

The V call is TRBV4-3, the J call TRBJ2-5; D remains unclear. In germline, CDR1 is LGHNA, CDR2 YSLEER. The CDR3 loop spans 15 amino acids. V lost 0 bases to trimming and J lost 0 bases, with 8 bases between them. CDR3 sequence: CASSQDLSDQETQYF. The CDR3 nucleotides are TGCGCCAGCAGCCAAGATCTTTCCGACCAAGAGACCCAGTACTTC.